Listed below are T cell receptor beta chains from one sample, sequenced in a study of neurological immune-mediated disorders. MiXCR, applied by TCRdb to the 5' RACE reads, yields one record per CDR3 protein. The table has tens of thousands of distinct CDR3 sequences, roughly 15% seen once; the top ten hold about 4.5%. The sample comprised PBMCs. These TCRs come from a female donor with HTLV-1-associated myelopathy (HAM/TSP). Each CDR3 is given with its conserved first and last residue. A D gene is named only where the DNA matches it firmly. Not all rows give a size; the values are once, few, many and, for expanded clones, a class.

17	TRBV20-1	-	TRBJ2-3	many	TGCAGTGCTAGAGATTTCTGGGGAATCGCTAGCACAGATACGCAGTATTTT	CSARDFWGIASTDTQYF
14	TRBV20-1	-	TRBJ2-5	many	TGCAGTGCTAGAGATATCGTCCAGCAAGAGACCCAGTACTTC	CSARDIVQQETQYF
14	TRBV5-1	TRBD2	TRBJ2-3	many	TGCGCCAGCAGAGCGGGGGGGATCACAGAGACGCAGTATTTT	CASRAGGITETQYF
14	TRBV29-1	-	TRBJ2-3	many	TGCAGCGTTGTCCCTGGGGGCTACACAGATACGCAGTATTTT	CSVVPGGYTDTQYF
14	TRBV2	-	TRBJ1-5	many	TGTGCCAGCACCTTACGACAGTCCAATCAGCCCCAGCATTTT	CASTLRQSNQPQHF
15	TRBV11-2	-	TRBJ2-7	many	TGTGCCAGCAGACTCTCCGGGACGGCCCTGGGGGAGCAGTACTTC	CASRLSGTALGEQYF
15	TRBV12-3/TRBV12-4	-	TRBJ1-4	many	TGTGCCAGCAGTCCACCAGGGGTAGGGGCTGAAAAACTGTTTTTT	CASSPPGVGAEKLFF
15	TRBV15	-	TRBJ2-7	medium-sized	TGTGCTACCAGCAGAGACTCGACGGGCTCCTACGAGCAGTACTTC	CATSRDSTGSYEQYF
14	TRBV5-1	-	TRBJ2-3	many	TGCGCCAGCAGCTTGTTACCCAGCACAGATACGCAGTATTTT	CASSLLPSTDTQYF
14	TRBV9	-	TRBJ2-2	many	TGTGCCAGCAGCACCCGAACGAACACCGGGGAGCTGTTTTTT	CASSTRTNTGELFF
15	TRBV5-1	-	TRBJ2-1	many	TGCGCCAGCAGCTTGGAAACCAATGACTACAATGAGCAGTTCTTC	CASSLETNDYNEQFF
13	TRBV14	-	TRBJ2-3	-	TGTGCCAGCAGCCAAGTTACAGGATATCCGCAGTATTTT	CASSQVTGYPQYF
18	TRBV5-1	TRBD2	TRBJ2-3	many	TGCGCCAGCAGCTTGGGCGGACTAGCGGGGGGGGCCACAGATACGCAGTATTTT	CASSLGGLAGGATDTQYF
16	TRBV11-2	TRBD1	TRBJ2-3	-	TGTGCCAGCAGCTTAGATTACAGGGGGCATTCAGATACGCAGTATTTT	CASSLDYRGHSDTQYF
12	TRBV20-1	TRBD1	TRBJ2-1	many	TGCAGTGCTAGCTGGGACAGAAATGAGCAGTTCTTC	CSASWDRNEQFF
17	TRBV20-1	TRBD2	TRBJ2-3	few	TGCAGTGCTATCGCGGCTAGCGGGGGGCGGCCCACAGATACGCAGTATTTT	CSAIAASGGRPTDTQYF
13	TRBV6-5	-	TRBJ1-1	many	TGTGCCAGCAGTTACTCTATGAACACTGAAGCTTTCTTT	CASSYSMNTEAFF
12	TRBV20-1	TRBD2	TRBJ2-7	many	TGCAGTGCCGGGGGGAACTCCTACGAGCAGTACTTC	CSAGGNSYEQYF
16	TRBV5-1	-	TRBJ2-2	many	TGCGCCAGCAGCCAGAGGGTGGGGCGCAACACCGGGGAGCTGTTTTTT	CASSQRVGRNTGELFF
13	TRBV15	-	TRBJ2-2	many	TGTGCCACCAGCAGAGAGTGGGCCGGGGAGCTGTTTTTT	CATSREWAGELFF
13	TRBV15	-	TRBJ2-7	many	TGTGCCACCAGCGAAGGCCTCGGTAACGAGCAGTACTTC	CATSEGLGNEQYF
14	TRBV5-5	TRBD2	TRBJ2-3	many	TGTGCCAGCAGCTCGGGGGGGCGCACAGATACGCAGTATTTT	CASSSGGRTDTQYF
14	TRBV6-6	TRBD1	TRBJ2-4	many	TGTGCCAGCAGCCCCCTCACCCCCCGGGACAGGGAGTACTTC	CASSPLTPRDREYF
14	TRBV6-6	TRBD1	TRBJ1-2	many	TGTGCCAGCAGTTACATGCGGACAGGGGAAGGCTACACCTTC	CASSYMRTGEGYTF
13	TRBV7-8	-	TRBJ2-1	many	TGTGCCAGCAGCTCCGGACCCAACAATGAGCAGTTCTTC	CASSSGPNNEQFF
13	TRBV5-4	-	TRBJ2-7	many	TGTGCCAGCAGCTTAGATAGTTGGGGCGAGCAGTACTTC	CASSLDSWGEQYF